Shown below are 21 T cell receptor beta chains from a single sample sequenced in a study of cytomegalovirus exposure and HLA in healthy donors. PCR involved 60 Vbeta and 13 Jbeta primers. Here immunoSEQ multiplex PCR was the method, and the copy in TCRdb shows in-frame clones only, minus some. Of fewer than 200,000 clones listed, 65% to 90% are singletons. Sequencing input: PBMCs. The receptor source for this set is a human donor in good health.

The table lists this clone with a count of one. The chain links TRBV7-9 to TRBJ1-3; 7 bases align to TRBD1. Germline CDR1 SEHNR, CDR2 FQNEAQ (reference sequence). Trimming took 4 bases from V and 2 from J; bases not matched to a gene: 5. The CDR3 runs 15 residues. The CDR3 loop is CASSSRTGTGNTIYF. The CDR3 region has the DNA TGTGCCAGCAGCTCCCGGACAGGAACTGGAAACACCATATATTTT.

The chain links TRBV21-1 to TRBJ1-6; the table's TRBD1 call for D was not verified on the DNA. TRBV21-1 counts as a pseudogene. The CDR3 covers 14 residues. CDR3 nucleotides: TGTGCCAGCAGCTGGGCAGGGGATAATTCACCCCTCCACTTT. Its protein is CASSWAGDNSPLHF.

Written as DNA, the CDR3 is TGTGCCAGCAGTTTTCTAACATCAGGAGAGACCCAGTACTTC. This sequence encodes CASSFLTSGETQYF. The V gene is TRBV27, the J gene TRBJ2-5; no definite D call. V was trimmed by 3 bases and J by 4 bases, leaving 12 bases between them. Germline V gene lookup returns CDR1 MNHEY and CDR2 SMNVEV (reference sequence). The CDR3 extends over 14 amino acids.

CDR3 sequence reads: CASSEAGQGSSGANVLTF. The CDR3 bases are TGTGCCAGCAGTGAAGCCGGACAGGGGAGCTCTGGGGCCAACGTCCTGACTTTC. V and J are TRBV6-1 and TRBJ2-6; 9 positions agree with TRBD1. This CDR3 is 18 amino acids long. Losses at the gene ends were 0 bases for V and 0 bases for J; bases not matched to a gene: 3. The germline V gene has CDR1 MNHNS and CDR2 SASEGT.

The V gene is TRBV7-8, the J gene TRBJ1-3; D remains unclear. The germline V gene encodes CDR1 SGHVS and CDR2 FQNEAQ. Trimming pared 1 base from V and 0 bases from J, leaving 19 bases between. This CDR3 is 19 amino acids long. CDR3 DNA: TGTGCCAGCAGCTTAGGGTATCGGAGAGGCCCAGACTCTGGAAACACCATATATTTT. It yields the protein CASSLGYRRGPDSGNTIYF. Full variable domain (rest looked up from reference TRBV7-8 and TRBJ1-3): GAGVSQSPRYKVAKRGQDVALRCDPISGHVSLFWYQQALGQGPEFLTYFQNEAQLDKSGLPSDRFFAERPEGSVSTLKIQRTQQEDSAVYLCASSLGYRRGPDSGNTIYFGEGSWLTVV.

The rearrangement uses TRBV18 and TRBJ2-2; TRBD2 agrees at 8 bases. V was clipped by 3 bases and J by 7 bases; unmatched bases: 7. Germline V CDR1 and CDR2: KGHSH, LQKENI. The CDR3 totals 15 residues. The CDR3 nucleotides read TGTGCCAGCTCACCCCTCCGGGGGGGGATCGGGGAGCTGTTTTTT. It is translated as CASSPLRGGIGELFF.

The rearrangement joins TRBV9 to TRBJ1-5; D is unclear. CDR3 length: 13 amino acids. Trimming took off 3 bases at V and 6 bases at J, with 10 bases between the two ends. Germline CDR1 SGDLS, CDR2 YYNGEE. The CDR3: CASSAEIGQPQHF. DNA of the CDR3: TGTGCCAGCAGCGCCGAGATCGGTCAGCCCCAGCATTTT.

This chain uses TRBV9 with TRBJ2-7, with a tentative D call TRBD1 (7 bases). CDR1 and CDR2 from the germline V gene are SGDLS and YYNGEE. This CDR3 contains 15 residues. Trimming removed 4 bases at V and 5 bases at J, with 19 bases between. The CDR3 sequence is CASSPAGRGQNEQYF. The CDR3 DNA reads TGTGCCAGCAGCCCTGCGGGAAGGGGGCAGAACGAGCAGTACTTC.

The CDR3 spells CASSLGTSAVDNEQFF. The CDR3 DNA reads as TGCGCCAGCAGCTTGGGGACTAGCGCGGTCGACAATGAGCAGTTCTTC. V gene TRBV5-1 combines with J gene TRBJ2-1, with 9 positions matching TRBD2. Germline V gene lookup returns CDR1 SGHRS and CDR2 YFSETQ. This CDR3 is 16 amino acids long. The V segment lost 0 bases and the J segment 5 bases; nucleotides outside the gene matches: 6. Full variable domain (remainder filled in from reference TRBV5-1 and TRBJ2-1): KAGVTQTPRYLIKTRGQQVTLSCSPISGHRSVSWYQQTPGQGLQFLFEYFSETQRNKGNFPGRFSGRQFSNSRSEMNVSTLELGDSALYLCASSLGTSAVDNEQFFGPGTRLTVL.

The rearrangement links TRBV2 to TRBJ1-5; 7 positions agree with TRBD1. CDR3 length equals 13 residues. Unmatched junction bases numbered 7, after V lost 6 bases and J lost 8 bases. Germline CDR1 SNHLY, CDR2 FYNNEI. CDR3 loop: CASRGQPRKPQHF. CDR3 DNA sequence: TGTGCCAGCAGGGGACAGCCCCGAAAGCCCCAGCATTTT. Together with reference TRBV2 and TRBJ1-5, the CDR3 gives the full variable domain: EPEVTQTPSHQVTQMGQEVILRCVPISNHLYFYWYRQILGQKVEFLVSFYNNEISEKSEIFDDQFSVERPDGSNFTLKIRSTKLEDSAMYFCASRGQPRKPQHFGDGTRLSIL.

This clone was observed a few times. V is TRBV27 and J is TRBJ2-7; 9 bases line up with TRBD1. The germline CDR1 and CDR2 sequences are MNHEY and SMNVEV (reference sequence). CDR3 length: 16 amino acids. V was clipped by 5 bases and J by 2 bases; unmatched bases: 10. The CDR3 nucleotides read TGTGCCAGCAGTCCGGAAACAGGGGGCACCACCTACGAGCAGTACTTC. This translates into CASSPETGGTTYEQYF.

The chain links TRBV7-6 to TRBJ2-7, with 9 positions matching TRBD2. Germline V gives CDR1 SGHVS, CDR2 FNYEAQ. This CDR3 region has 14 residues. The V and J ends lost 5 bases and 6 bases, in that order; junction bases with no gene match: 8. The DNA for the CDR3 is TGTGCCAGCAGCCCCGGGACTAGCCTTATCGAGCAGTACTTC. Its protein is CASSPGTSLIEQYF.

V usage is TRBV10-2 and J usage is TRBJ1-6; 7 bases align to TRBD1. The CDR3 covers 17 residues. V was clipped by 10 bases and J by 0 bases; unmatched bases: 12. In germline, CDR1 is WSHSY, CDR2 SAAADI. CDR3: CATSHGTENSYNSPLHF. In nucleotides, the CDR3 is TGCGCCACTTCCCACGGGACAGAAAACTCCTATAATTCACCCCTCCACTTT.

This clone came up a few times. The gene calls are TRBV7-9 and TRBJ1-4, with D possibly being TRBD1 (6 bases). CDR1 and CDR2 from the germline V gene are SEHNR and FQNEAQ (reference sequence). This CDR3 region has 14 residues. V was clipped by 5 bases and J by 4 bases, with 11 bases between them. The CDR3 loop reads CASSRGQLNEKLFF. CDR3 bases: TGTGCCAGCAGCCGAGGACAGCTTAATGAAAAACTGTTTTTT. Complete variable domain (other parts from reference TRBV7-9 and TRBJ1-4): DTGVSQNPRHKITKRGQNVTFRCDPISEHNRLYWYRQTLGQGPEFLTYFQNEAQLEKSRLLSDRFSAERPKGSFSTLEIQRTEQGDSAMYLCASSRGQLNEKLFFGSGTQLSVL.

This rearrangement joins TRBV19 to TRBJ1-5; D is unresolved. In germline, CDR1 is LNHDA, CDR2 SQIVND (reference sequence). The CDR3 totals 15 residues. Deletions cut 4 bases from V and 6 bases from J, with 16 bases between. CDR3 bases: TGTGCCAGTAGTACGGCGGGAGATCGGGGTCAGCCCCAGCATTTT. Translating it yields CASSTAGDRGQPQHF. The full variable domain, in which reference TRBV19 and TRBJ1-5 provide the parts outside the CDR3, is DGGITQSPKYLFRKEGQNVTLSCEQNLNHDAMYWYRQDPGQGLRLIYYSQIVNDFQKGDIAEGYSVSREKKESFPLTVTSAQKNPTAFYLCASSTAGDRGQPQHFGDGTRLSIL.

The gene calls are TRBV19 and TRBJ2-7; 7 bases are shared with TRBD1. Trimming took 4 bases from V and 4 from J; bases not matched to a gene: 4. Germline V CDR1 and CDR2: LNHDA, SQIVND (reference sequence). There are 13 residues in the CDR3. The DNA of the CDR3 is TGTGCCAGTAGTAAGGGGGCTCGATACGAGCAGTACTTC. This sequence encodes CASSKGARYEQYF.

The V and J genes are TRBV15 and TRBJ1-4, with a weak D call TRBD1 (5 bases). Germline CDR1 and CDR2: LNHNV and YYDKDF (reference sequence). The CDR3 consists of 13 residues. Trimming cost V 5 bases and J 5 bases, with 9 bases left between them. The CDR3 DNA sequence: TGTGCCACCAGCGCTAGGGGAAATGAAAAACTGTTTTTT. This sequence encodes CATSARGNEKLFF.

For the CDR3, the DNA is TGCGCCAGCAGCCACGTGACAGATGGTAGTTTAGGAAAACTGTTTTTT. Amino acids: CASSHVTDGSLGKLFF. V usage is TRBV4-1 and J usage is TRBJ1-4; D possibly corresponds to TRBD1 (5 bases). CDR3 length equals 16 residues. V was pared by 3 bases and J by 10 bases, with 21 bases between. The germline V gene encodes CDR1 MGHRA and CDR2 YSYEKL.

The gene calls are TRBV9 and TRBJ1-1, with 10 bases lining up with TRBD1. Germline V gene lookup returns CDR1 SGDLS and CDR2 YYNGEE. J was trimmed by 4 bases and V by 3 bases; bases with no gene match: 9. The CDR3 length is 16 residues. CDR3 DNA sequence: TGTGCCAGCAGCGCCCGGGACAGGGGAGGTAGCACTGAAGCTTTCTTT. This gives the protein CASSARDRGGSTEAFF. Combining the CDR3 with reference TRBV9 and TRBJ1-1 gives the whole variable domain DSGVTQTPKHLITATGQRVTLRCSPRSGDLSVYWYQQSLDQGLQFLIQYYNGEERAKGNILERFSAQQFPDLHSELNLSSLELGDSALYFCASSARDRGGSTEAFFGQGTRLTVV.

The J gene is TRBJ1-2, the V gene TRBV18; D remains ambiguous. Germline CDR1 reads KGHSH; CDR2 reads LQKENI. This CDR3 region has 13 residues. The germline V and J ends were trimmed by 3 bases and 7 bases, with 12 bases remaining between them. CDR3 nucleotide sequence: TGTGCCAGCTCACCCCCCGGACGGGGTGGCTACACCTTC. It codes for CASSPPGRGGYTF.

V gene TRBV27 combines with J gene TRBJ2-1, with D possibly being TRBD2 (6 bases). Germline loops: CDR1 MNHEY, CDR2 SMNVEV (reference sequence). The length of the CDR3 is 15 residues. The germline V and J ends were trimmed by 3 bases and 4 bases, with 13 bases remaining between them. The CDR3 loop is CASSFFAGNYNEQFF. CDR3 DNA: TGTGCCAGCAGTTTCTTCGCGGGAAATTACAATGAGCAGTTCTTC.